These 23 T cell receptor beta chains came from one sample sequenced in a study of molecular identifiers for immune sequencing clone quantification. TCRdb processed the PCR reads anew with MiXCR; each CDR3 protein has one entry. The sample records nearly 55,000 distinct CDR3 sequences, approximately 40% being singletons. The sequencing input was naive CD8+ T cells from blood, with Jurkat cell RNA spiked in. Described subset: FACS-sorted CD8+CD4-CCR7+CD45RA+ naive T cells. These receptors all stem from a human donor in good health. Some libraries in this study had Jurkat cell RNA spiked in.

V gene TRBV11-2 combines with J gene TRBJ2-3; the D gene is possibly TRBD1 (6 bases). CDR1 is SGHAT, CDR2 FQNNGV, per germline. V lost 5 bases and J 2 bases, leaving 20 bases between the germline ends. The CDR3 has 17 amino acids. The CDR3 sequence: CASSRPPPGHYTDTQYF. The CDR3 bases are TGTGCCAGCAGCCGGCCGCCTCCGGGACATTACACAGATACGCAGTATTTT.

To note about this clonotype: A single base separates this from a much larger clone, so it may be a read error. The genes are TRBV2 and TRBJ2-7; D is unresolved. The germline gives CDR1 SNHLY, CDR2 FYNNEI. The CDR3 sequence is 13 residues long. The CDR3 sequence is CASRPHPNYGQYF. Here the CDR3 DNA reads TGTGCCAGCAGACCCCACCCGAACTACGGGCAGTACTTC.

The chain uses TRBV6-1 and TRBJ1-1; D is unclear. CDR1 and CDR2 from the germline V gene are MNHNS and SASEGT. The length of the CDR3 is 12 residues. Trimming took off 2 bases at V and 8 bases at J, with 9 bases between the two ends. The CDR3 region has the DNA TGTGCCAGCAGTGAATTGGCAGAGGAAGCTTTCTTT. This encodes CASSELAEEAFF.

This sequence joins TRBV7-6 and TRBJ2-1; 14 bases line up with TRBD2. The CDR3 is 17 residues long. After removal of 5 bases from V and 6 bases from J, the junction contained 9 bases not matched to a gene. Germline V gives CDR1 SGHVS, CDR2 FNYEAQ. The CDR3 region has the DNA TGTGCCAGCAGCCTTCTCCAGGGGACTAGCGGGAGCAATGAGCAGTTCTTC. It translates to CASSLLQGTSGSNEQFF.

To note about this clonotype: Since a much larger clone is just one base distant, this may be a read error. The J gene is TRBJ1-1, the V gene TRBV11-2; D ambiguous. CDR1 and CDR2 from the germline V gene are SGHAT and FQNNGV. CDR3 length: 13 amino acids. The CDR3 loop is CASSPSRPTGAFF. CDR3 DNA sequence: TGTGCCAGCAGTCCTTCCCGCCCCACTGGAGCTTTCTTT.

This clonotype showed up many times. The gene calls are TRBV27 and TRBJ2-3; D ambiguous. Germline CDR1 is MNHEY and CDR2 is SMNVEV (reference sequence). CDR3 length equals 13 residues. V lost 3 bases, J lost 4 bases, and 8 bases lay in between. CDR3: CASSFRGADTQYF. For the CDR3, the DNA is TGTGCCAGCAGTTTTCGAGGAGCAGATACGCAGTATTTT.

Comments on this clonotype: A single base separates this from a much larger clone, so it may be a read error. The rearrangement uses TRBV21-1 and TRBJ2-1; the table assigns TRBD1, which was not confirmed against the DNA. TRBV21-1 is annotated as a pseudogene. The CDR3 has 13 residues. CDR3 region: CASSAKDSNEQFF. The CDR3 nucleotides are TGTGCCAGCAGCGCGAAGGACAGCAATGAGCAGTTCTTC.

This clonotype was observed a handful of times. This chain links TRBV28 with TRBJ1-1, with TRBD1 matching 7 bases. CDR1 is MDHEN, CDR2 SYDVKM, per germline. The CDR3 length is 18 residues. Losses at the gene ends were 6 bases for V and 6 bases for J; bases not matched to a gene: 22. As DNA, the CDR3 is TGTGCCAGCAGGAACACCGGCCAGTTTAAGGCTGACAGGGCTGAAGCTTTCTTT. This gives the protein CASRNTGQFKADRAEAFF.

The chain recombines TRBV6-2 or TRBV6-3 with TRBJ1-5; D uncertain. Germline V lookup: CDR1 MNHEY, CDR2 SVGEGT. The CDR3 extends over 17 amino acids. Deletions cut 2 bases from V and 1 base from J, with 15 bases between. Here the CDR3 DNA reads TGTGCCAGCAGTTACAGCCCTCTTACGAGGAGCAATCAGCCCCAGCATTTT. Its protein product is CASSYSPLTRSNQPQHF.

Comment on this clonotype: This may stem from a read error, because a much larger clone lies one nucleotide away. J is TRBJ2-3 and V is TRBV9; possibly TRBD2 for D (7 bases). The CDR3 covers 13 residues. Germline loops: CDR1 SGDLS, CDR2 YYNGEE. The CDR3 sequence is CAGSGDNTDTQYF. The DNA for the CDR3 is TGTGCCGGCAGCGGGGACAACACAGATACGCAGTATTTT. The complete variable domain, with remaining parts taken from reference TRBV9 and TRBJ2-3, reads DSGVTQTPKHLITATGQRVTLRCSPRSGDLSVYWYQQSLDQGLQFLIQYYNGEERAKGNILERFSAQQFPDLHSELNLSSLELGDSALYFCAGSGDNTDTQYFGPGTRLTVL.

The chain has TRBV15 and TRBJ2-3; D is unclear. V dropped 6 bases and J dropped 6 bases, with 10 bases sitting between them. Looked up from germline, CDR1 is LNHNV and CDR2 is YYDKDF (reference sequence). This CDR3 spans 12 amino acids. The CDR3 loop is CATRDFGDTQYF. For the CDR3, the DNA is TGTGCCACCAGAGATTTTGGCGATACGCAGTATTTT.

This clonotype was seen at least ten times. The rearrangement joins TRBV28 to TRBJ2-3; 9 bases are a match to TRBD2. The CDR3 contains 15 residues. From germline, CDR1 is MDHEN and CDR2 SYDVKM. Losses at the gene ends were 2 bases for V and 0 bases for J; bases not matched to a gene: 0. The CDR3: CASSLLAGSTDTQYF. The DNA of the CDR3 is TGTGCCAGCAGTTTACTAGCGGGGAGCACAGATACGCAGTATTTT.

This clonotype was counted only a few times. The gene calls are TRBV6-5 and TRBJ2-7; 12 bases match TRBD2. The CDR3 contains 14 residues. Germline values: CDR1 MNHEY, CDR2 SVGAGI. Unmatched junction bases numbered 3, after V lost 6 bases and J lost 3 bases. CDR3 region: CASRETSGSYEQYF. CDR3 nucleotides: TGTGCCAGCAGGGAGACTAGCGGGAGCTACGAGCAGTACTTC.

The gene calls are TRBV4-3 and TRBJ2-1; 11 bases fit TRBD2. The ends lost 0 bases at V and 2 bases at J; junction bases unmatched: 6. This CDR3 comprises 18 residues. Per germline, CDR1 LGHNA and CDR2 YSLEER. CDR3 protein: CASSQDPTSGATYNEQFF. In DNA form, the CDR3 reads TGCGCCAGCAGCCAAGATCCGACTAGCGGGGCAACCTACAATGAGCAGTTCTTC.

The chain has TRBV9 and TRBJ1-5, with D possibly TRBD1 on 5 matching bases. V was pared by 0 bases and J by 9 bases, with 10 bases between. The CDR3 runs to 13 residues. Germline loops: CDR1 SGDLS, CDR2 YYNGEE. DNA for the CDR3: TGTGCCAGCAGCGTAGAGGGACGGACGCCCCAGCATTTT. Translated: CASSVEGRTPQHF.

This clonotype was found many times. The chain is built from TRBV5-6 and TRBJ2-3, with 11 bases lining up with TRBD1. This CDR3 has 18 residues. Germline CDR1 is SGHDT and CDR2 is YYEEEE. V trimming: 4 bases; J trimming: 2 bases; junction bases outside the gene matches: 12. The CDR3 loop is CASSPGQGVISYTDTQYF. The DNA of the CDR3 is TGTGCCAGCAGCCCGGGACAGGGGGTAATCTCCTACACAGATACGCAGTATTTT.

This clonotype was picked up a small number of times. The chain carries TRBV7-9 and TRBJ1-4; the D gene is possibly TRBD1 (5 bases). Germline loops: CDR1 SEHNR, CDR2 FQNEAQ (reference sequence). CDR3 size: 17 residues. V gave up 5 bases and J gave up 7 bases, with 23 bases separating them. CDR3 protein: CASSPNFYRIQGEKLFF. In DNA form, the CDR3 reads TGTGCCAGCAGCCCGAACTTTTACCGGATCCAGGGTGAAAAACTGTTTTTT.

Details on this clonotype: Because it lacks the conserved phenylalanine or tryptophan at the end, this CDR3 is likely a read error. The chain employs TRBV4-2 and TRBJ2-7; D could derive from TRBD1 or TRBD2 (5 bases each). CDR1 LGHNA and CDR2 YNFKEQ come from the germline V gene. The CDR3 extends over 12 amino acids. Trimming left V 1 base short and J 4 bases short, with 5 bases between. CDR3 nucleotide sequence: TGTGCCAGCAGCCAAGGGGGGTACGAGCAGTACATC. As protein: CASSQGGYEQYI.

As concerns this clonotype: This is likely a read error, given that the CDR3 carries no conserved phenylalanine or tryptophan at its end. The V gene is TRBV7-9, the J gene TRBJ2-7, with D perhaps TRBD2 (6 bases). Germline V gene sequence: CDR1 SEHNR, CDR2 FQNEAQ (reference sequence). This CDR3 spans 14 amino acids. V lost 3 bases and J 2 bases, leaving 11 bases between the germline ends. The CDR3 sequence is CASSLVGGTYEQYY. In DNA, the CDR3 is TGTGCCAGCAGCTTGGTTGGGGGGACCTACGAGCAGTACTAC.

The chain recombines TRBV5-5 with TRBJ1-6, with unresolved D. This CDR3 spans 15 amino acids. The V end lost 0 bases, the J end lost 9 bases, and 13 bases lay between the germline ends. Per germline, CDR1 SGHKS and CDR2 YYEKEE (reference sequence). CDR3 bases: TGTGCCAGCAGCTTGGTTAGGCCCACGGGTTCACCCCTCCACTTT. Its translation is CASSLVRPTGSPLHF.

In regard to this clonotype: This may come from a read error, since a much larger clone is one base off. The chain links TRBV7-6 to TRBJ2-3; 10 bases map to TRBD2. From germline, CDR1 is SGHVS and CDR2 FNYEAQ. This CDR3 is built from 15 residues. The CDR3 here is CACSPSGTSADTQYF. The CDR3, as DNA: TGTGCCTGCAGCCCCTCCGGGACTAGCGCAGATACGCAGTATTTT. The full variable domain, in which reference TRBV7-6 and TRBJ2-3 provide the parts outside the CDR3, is GAGVSQSPRYKVTKRGQDVALRCDPISGHVSLYWYRQALGQGPEFLTYFNYEAQQDKSGLPNDRFSAERPEGSISTLTIQRTEQRDSAMYRCACSPSGTSADTQYFGPGTRLTVL.

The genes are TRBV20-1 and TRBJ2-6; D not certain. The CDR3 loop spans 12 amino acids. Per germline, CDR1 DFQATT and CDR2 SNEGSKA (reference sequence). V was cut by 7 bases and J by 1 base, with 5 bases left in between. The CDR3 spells CSGYSGANVLTF. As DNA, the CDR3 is TGCAGTGGGTATTCTGGGGCCAACGTCCTGACTTTC.

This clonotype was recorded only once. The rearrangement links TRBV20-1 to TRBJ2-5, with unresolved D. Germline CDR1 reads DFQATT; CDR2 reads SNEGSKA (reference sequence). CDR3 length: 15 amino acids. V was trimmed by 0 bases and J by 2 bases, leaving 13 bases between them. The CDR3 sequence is CSARERRQDQETQYF. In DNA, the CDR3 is TGCAGTGCTAGAGAGCGTAGGCAGGATCAAGAGACCCAGTACTTC.